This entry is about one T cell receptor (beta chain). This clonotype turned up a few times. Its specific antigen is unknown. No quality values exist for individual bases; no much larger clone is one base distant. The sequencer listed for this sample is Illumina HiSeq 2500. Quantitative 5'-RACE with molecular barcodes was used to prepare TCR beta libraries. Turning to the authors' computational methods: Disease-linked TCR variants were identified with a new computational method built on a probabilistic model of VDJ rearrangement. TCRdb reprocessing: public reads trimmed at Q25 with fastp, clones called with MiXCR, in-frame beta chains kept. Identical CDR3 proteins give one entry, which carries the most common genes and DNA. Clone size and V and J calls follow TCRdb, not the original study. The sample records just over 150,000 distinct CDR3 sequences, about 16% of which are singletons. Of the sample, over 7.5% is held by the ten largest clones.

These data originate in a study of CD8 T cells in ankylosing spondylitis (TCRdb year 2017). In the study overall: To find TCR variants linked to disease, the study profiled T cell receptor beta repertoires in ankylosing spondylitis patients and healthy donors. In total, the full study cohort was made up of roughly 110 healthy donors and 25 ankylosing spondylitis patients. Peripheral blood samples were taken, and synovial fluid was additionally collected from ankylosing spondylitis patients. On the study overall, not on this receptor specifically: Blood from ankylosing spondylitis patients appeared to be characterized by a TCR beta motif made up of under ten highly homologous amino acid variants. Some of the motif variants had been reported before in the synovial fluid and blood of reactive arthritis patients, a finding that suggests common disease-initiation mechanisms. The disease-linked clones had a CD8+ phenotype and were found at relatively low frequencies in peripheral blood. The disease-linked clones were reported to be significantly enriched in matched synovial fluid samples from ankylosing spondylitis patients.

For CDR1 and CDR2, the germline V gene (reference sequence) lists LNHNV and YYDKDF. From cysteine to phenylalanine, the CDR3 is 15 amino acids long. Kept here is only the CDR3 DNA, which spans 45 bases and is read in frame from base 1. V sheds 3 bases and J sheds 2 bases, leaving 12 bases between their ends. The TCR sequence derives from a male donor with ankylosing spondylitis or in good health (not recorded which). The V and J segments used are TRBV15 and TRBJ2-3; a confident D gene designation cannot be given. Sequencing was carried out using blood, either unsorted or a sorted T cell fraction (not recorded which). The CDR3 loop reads CATSSVRGFTDTQYF. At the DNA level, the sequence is TGTGCCACCAGCAGCGTCCGTGGGTTCACAGATACGCAGTATTTT.